The 28 T cell receptor beta chains reported below all come from one sample, sequenced in a study of CD8 T cells in ankylosing spondylitis (dated by TCRdb to about 2017). The library was built by means of 5' RACE. The run used an Illumina MiSeq. Using fastp at Q25 and MiXCR, TCRdb reprocessed the public reads and kept productive beta chains. Rows with a matching CDR3 protein are joined into one entry that keeps the most common DNA and genes. The table for this sample lists fewer than 35,000 distinct CDR3 sequences; approximately 15% of them were counted only once. The top ten clonotypes cover 36% of the sample. Material: blood. These receptors all come from a male donor with ankylosing spondylitis or in good health (not recorded which).

The chain combines TRBV5-6 with TRBJ2-5; 7 bases fit TRBD2. Germline CDR1 is SGHDT and CDR2 is YYEEEE. The V gene end was trimmed by 1 base and the J gene end by 5 bases; junction bases not matched to a gene: 17. The CDR3 is 18 residues long. The CDR3, as DNA: TGTGCCAGCAGCTTGAAAGAATCGGCAATCGGGGGGAGTGAGACCCAGTACTTC. Translating gives CASSLKESAIGGSETQYF.

V gene TRBV6-2 or TRBV6-3 combines with J gene TRBJ2-1; no firm D call. The V gene lost 7 bases and the J gene lost 4 bases, with 17 bases spanning the gap. The CDR3 contains 15 residues. Germline CDR1 is MNHEY and CDR2 is SVGEGT. The CDR3 DNA sequence: TGTGCCAGCACTCCTGCCCCACTTGGGTACAATGAGCAGTTCTTC. Encoded protein: CASTPAPLGYNEQFF.

This clonotype was found a few times. The chain combines TRBV5-1 with TRBJ2-2; no clear D gene. Germline V gene lookup returns CDR1 SGHRS and CDR2 YFSETQ. The CDR3 covers 17 residues. V lost 4 bases and J lost 2, with 18 bases in between. CDR3 sequence: CASSKLLTGSNTGELFF. CDR3 in DNA: TGCGCCAGCAGCAAACTCCTGACCGGCTCCAACACCGGGGAGCTGTTTTTT.

Only a few counts were recorded for this clonotype. The genes are TRBV7-8 and TRBJ2-5; D might be TRBD1 (6 bases). V dropped 3 bases and J dropped 2 bases, with 16 bases sitting between them. CDR1 and CDR2 (germline): SGHVS, FQNEAQ. This CDR3 spans 16 amino acids. For the CDR3, the DNA is TGTGCCAGCAGCTTGACCGAGGGGGTAGTACAAGAGACCCAGTACTTC. Encoded protein: CASSLTEGVVQETQYF. Looking up the rest from reference TRBV7-8 and TRBJ2-5 gives the full variable domain: GAGVSQSPRYKVAKRGQDVALRCDPISGHVSLFWYQQALGQGPEFLTYFQNEAQLDKSGLPSDRFFAERPEGSVSTLKIQRTQQEDSAVYLCASSLTEGVVQETQYFGPGTRLLVL.

This clonotype was detected a few times. In DNA, the CDR3 is TGTGCCAGCAGGGCACTAGCGGGTAACACCGGGGAGCTGTTTTTT. Translating it yields CASRALAGNTGELFF. The chain joins TRBV2 to TRBJ2-2; 9 bases agree with TRBD2. Germline values: CDR1 SNHLY, CDR2 FYNNEI. The CDR3 runs 15 residues. V was pared by 6 bases and J by 2 bases, with 4 bases of the junction left unmatched. Full variable domain (rest looked up from reference TRBV2 and TRBJ2-2): EPEVTQTPSHQVTQMGQEVILRCVPISNHLYFYWYRQILGQKVEFLVSFYNNEISEKSEIFDDQFSVERPDGSNFTLKIRSTKLEDSAMYFCASRALAGNTGELFFGEGSRLTVL.

The chain uses TRBV28 and TRBJ2-1; 10 bases align to TRBD1. With 5 bases clipped from V and 7 bases from J, the junction kept 8 bases outside the gene matches. The CDR3 sequence is 15 residues long. In germline, CDR1 is MDHEN, CDR2 SYDVKM. The CDR3 loop reads CASSPLGQGRNEQFF. In DNA, the CDR3 is TGTGCCAGCAGTCCCTTGGGACAGGGGAGGAATGAGCAGTTCTTC. Full variable domain (outside the CDR3, taken from reference TRBV28 and TRBJ2-1): DVKVTQSSRYLVKRTGEKVFLECVQDMDHENMFWYRQDPGLGLRLIYFSYDVKMKEKGDIPEGYSVSREKKERFSLILESASTNQTSMYLCASSPLGQGRNEQFFGPGTRLTVL.

The chain carries TRBV6-5 and TRBJ2-7, with D uncertain. V was shortened by 9 bases and J by 2 bases, with 14 bases between the two germline ends. This CDR3 comprises 13 residues. From germline, CDR1 is MNHEY and CDR2 SVGAGI. CDR3 in DNA: TGTGCCAGTTCTCGCGGCAGTCCCTACGAGCAGTACGTC. Its translation is CASSRGSPYEQYV.

V usage is TRBV5-1 and J usage is TRBJ2-2; maybe TRBD1 (6 bases). V lost 1 base and J 4 bases, leaving 11 bases between the germline ends. From germline, CDR1 is SGHRS and CDR2 YFSETQ. The CDR3 spans 15 residues. The CDR3 sequence is CASSLLGGSTGELFF. The CDR3 DNA reads TGCGCCAGCAGCTTGCTAGGGGGAAGCACCGGGGAGCTGTTTTTT.

The chain uses TRBV12-3 or TRBV12-4 and TRBJ1-1, with 8 positions matching TRBD1. J was trimmed by 4 bases and V by 3 bases; bases with no gene match: 10. This CDR3 contains 16 residues. In DNA, the CDR3 is TGTGCCAGCAGTTTGACGATCCGGGACAGGTTCACTGAAGCTTTCTTT. Protein product: CASSLTIRDRFTEAFF.

The J gene is TRBJ1-1, the V gene TRBV10-3; no definite D call. The CDR3 sequence is 13 residues long. The V end was cut by 10 bases, the J end by 4 bases, with 16 bases between. Germline V gene sequence: CDR1 ENHRY, CDR2 SYGVKD. In nucleotides, the CDR3 is TGTGCCACCAACTCGGGTCGATCCACTGAAGCTTTCTTT. Protein sequence: CATNSGRSTEAFF.

This clonotype was counted only a few times. V usage is TRBV29-1 and J usage is TRBJ2-3, with D perhaps matching TRBD2 (6 bases). This CDR3 has 13 residues. Trimming shortened V by 7 bases and J by 5 bases, and 16 bases separated the two germline ends. Germline V gene lookup returns CDR1 SQVTM and CDR2 ANQGSEA. The CDR3 spells CSARRDPQDTQYF. As DNA, the CDR3 is TGCAGCGCCAGGCGGGACCCTCAAGATACGCAGTATTTT.

The table lists this clonotype with a few counts. V gene TRBV20-1 combines with J gene TRBJ2-7; possibly TRBD1 or TRBD2 for D (5 bases each). Between the trimmed V and J ends, which lost 4 bases and 3 bases, there was a span of 10 bases. The CDR3 loop spans 12 amino acids. The V gene's germline CDR1 is DFQATT and CDR2 SNEGSKA (reference sequence). The CDR3 loop is CSATSRGYEQYV. The CDR3 DNA reads as TGCAGTGCTACGTCGAGGGGCTACGAGCAGTACGTC.

This clonotype has just a few counts. This chain links TRBV13 with TRBJ2-1; possible D gene TRBD2, 5 bases. V lost 4 bases and J 12 bases, leaving 13 bases between the germline ends. Germline values: CDR1 PRHDT, CDR2 FYEKMQ (reference sequence). The CDR3 length is 12 residues. The CDR3 bases are TGTGCCAGCAGCTCAGGACTGTCAAGGCAGTTCTTC. Protein sequence: CASSSGLSRQFF. Full variable domain (remainder filled in from reference TRBV13 and TRBJ2-1): AAGVIQSPRHLIKEKRETATLKCYPIPRHDTVYWYQQGPGQDPQFLISFYEKMQSDKGSIPDRFSAQQFSDYHSELNMSSLELGDSALYFCASSSGLSRQFFGPGTRLTVL.

Here the CDR3 reads CSAGLQETQYF. The DNA of the CDR3 is TGCAGCGCGGGGCTACAAGAGACCCAGTACTTC. The chain is built from TRBV29-1 and TRBJ2-5; possibly TRBD1 or TRBD2 for D (5 bases each). The V and J ends lost 7 bases and 2 bases respectively, with 8 bases between them. The CDR3 runs to 11 residues. Germline assignment: CDR1 SQVTM and CDR2 ANQGSEA.

J is TRBJ2-1 and V is TRBV7-9, with 8 bases fitting TRBD1. Germline loops: CDR1 SEHNR, CDR2 FQNEAQ (reference sequence). There are 14 residues in the CDR3. The trim removed 5 bases at V and 6 bases at J, leaving 6 bases unmatched. The DNA of the CDR3 is TGTGCCAGCAGCCCCCGGGACAGGCCCAATGAGCAGTTCTTC. Amino acid sequence: CASSPRDRPNEQFF.

This chain links TRBV14 with TRBJ2-3; no clear D. V lost 1 base to trimming and J lost 4 bases, with 9 bases between them. Germline V gives CDR1 SGHDN, CDR2 FVKESK. The CDR3 is 14 residues long. The CDR3 loop is CASSQVGGADTQYF. The CDR3 bases are TGTGCCAGCAGCCAAGTTGGCGGAGCAGATACGCAGTATTTT.

This clonotype came up a few times. This chain joins TRBV2 and TRBJ2-5; D is unclear. The CDR3 runs to 14 residues. CDR1 and CDR2 from the germline V gene are SNHLY and FYNNEI. The V and J ends lost 0 bases and 7 bases respectively, with 12 bases between them. CDR3 amino acids: CASSEAVTWGTQYF. DNA for the CDR3: TGTGCCAGCAGTGAAGCGGTGACTTGGGGGACCCAGTACTTC.

This clonotype was observed a handful of times. The CDR3 sequence is CASTSRRAGELFF. CDR3 DNA sequence: TGTGCCAGCACCAGCCGGAGGGCCGGGGAGCTGTTTTTT. This rearrangement joins TRBV25-1 to TRBJ2-2, with a weak D call TRBD2 (6 bases). From germline, CDR1 is MGHDK and CDR2 SYGVNS. This CDR3 is 13 amino acids long. The germline V and J ends were trimmed by 7 bases and 6 bases, with 12 bases remaining between them.

This clonotype was picked up a small number of times. The chain couples TRBV5-4 to TRBJ2-2; TRBD1 aligns across 10 bases. Germline CDR1 is SGHNT and CDR2 is YYREEE (reference sequence). The ends lost 0 bases at V and 3 bases at J; junction bases unmatched: 2. The CDR3 consists of 16 residues. CDR3 amino acids: CASSLAGTGDTGELFF. The CDR3 DNA follows: TGTGCCAGCAGCTTGGCCGGGACAGGGGACACCGGGGAGCTGTTTTTT.

This clonotype has more than one count but fewer than ten. The chain uses TRBV12-3 or TRBV12-4 and TRBJ2-2; TRBD1 aligns across 7 bases. The CDR3 totals 15 residues. The ends lost 6 bases at V and 4 bases at J; junction bases unmatched: 8. The CDR3 here is CASSLDRVVTGELFF. The CDR3 coding sequence is TGTGCCAGCAGCCTTGACAGGGTTGTCACCGGGGAGCTGTTTTTT.

The chain uses TRBV7-2 and TRBJ2-3; D may be TRBD2 (6 bases). V shed 5 bases and J shed 2 bases, with 11 bases lying between them. Germline CDR1 and CDR2: SGHTA and FQGNSA. CDR3 size: 14 residues. CDR3 DNA sequence: TGTGCCAGCAGCCCTGGGACTTACACAGATACGCAGTATTTT. It yields the protein CASSPGTYTDTQYF.

This rearrangement joins TRBV20-1 to TRBJ1-1; D is uncertain. Germline assignment: CDR1 DFQATT and CDR2 SNEGSKA (reference sequence). This CDR3 region has 16 residues. The ends were cut back, 3 bases at V and 3 bases at J, with 20 bases in the middle. CDR3 bases: TGCAGTGCTAGCCTCGCCCGGCGGGGTAGGGACACTGAAGCTTTCTTT. It translates to CSASLARRGRDTEAFF.

The V gene is TRBV29-1, the J gene TRBJ2-2, with no clear D. Trimming removed 4 bases at V and 5 bases at J, with 17 bases between. The CDR3 runs to 15 residues. Germline assignment: CDR1 SQVTM and CDR2 ANQGSEA. CDR3: CSVVVTLTSTGELFF. In nucleotides, the CDR3 is TGCAGCGTTGTGGTGACACTCACGAGTACCGGGGAGCTGTTTTTT.

The sample holds a few counts of this clonotype. The chain carries TRBV14 and TRBJ2-5; perhaps TRBD1 as D (6 bases). Trimming stripped 4 bases from V and 1 base from J, with 16 bases between. Germline values: CDR1 SGHDN, CDR2 FVKESK. This CDR3 has 16 amino acids. The CDR3 DNA reads as TGTGCCAGCAGCCCAGGCTCGACAGGAGTCCAAGAGACCCAGTACTTC. It encodes CASSPGSTGVQETQYF.

In its sample, this clonotype is medium-sized. The chain is built from TRBV27 and TRBJ2-1; 7 positions agree with TRBD1. V shed 5 bases and J 0 bases; nucleotides not matched to a gene: 4. Germline assignment: CDR1 MNHEY and CDR2 SMNVEV (reference sequence). This CDR3 has 15 residues. Here the CDR3 DNA reads TGTGCCAGCAGTCCTACAGGGGCCTCCTACAATGAGCAGTTCTTC. The encoded protein is CASSPTGASYNEQFF.

The gene calls are TRBV5-1 and TRBJ2-4, with a weak D call TRBD1 (6 bases). V gave up 4 bases and J gave up 2 bases, with 13 bases separating them. CDR3 length: 15 residues. The V gene's germline CDR1 is SGHRS and CDR2 YFSETQ. CDR3 protein: CASSMDRATKNIQYF. The CDR3 DNA sequence: TGCGCCAGCAGCATGGACAGAGCAACCAAAAACATTCAGTACTTC. Combining the CDR3 with reference TRBV5-1 and TRBJ2-4 gives the whole variable domain KAGVTQTPRYLIKTRGQQVTLSCSPISGHRSVSWYQQTPGQGLQFLFEYFSETQRNKGNFPGRFSGRQFSNSRSEMNVSTLELGDSALYLCASSMDRATKNIQYFGAGTRLSVL.

This clonotype occurred many times. The rearrangement uses TRBV12-3 or TRBV12-4 and TRBJ2-2; 11 bases line up with TRBD1. Trimming removed 8 bases from V and 6 bases from J; junction bases left unmatched: 11. This CDR3 contains 16 residues. The CDR3 reads CASAPGTGGHPGELFF. The CDR3 DNA sequence: TGTGCCAGCGCCCCCGGGACAGGGGGGCATCCCGGGGAGCTGTTTTTT.

The genes are TRBV12-3 or TRBV12-4 and TRBJ2-2; tentatively, D is TRBD1 or TRBD2 (5 bases each). V dropped 7 bases and J dropped 7 bases, with 16 bases sitting between them. The CDR3 runs 14 residues. For the CDR3, the DNA is TGTGCCAGCACCGAGCAGCTGGGGGACGGGGAGCTGTTTTTT. Protein product: CASTEQLGDGELFF.